The clone carrying this T cell receptor beta chain turned up a few times. This sample includes further DNA sequences coding for the same CDR3. The CDR3 extends over 12 amino acids. CDR1 LGHNA and CDR2 YNFKEQ come from the germline V gene. The ends were cut back, 0 bases at V and 4 bases at J, with 1 base in the middle. The sample originates from a study of OX40 agonist ivuxolimab in advanced cancers. Study context: Administration of intravenous ivuxolimab to patients occurred every 2 weeks at 0.01 to 10 mg/kg. Earlier anti-PD-1, anti-PD-L1 or anti-CTLA-4 therapy was permitted; 40% had received some.

The repertoire was sequenced with immunoSEQ multiplex PCR; TCRdb's copy has only in-frame clones and lacks some. The sample holds 28,000 or so clones; approximately 91% are singletons and the top ten take about two fifths. Sequenced material: CD4+ or CD8+ T cells sorted from blood, taken in a trial of the OX40 agonist ivuxolimab. This chain links TRBV4-2 with TRBJ1-5, with D unresolved. The sequence was obtained from an adult with an advanced solid tumor such as melanoma, head and neck, liver or kidney cancer. CDR3 region: CASSQENQPQHF. The CDR3 nucleotides read TGTGCCAGCAGCCAAGAGAATCAGCCCCAGCATTTT.